The source of this TCR beta chain is a study of T cell responses to AZD1222 COVID-19 vaccine. Whole-study results and caveats: White British donors predominated, females outnumbered males, and clonal diversity was possibly underestimated.

Clones were sequenced by immunoSEQ multiplex PCR, and TCRdb holds only the in-frame ones, with some missing. This sample carries around 200,000 clones, 88% of them seen once, and the ten largest clones take 6% to 8.5%. About this clone itself: The antigen is undetermined.

This specimen consisted of peripheral blood, obtained on day 0 of AZD1222 vaccination. The TCR originated in an adult in good health.

The CDR3 DNA is TGTGCCAGCAGCTTTCGACACTCTGGAAACACCATATATTTT. Translated, it gives CASSFRHSGNTIYF. The rearrangement uses TRBV7-9 and TRBJ1-3; D not certain. CDR1 SEHNR and CDR2 FQNEAQ come from the germline V gene (reference sequence). The CDR3 loop spans 14 amino acids. Trimming removed 3 bases at V and 0 bases at J, with 6 bases between.